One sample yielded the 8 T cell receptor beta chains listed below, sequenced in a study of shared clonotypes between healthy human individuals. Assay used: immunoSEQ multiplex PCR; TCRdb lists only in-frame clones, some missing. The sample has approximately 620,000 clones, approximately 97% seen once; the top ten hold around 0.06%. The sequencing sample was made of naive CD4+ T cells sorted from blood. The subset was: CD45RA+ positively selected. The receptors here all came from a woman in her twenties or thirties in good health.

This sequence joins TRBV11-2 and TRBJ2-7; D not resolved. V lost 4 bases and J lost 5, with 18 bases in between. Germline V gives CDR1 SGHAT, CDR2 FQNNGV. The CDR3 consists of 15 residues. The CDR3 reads CASSSRDLTAHEQYF. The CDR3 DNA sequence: TGTGCCAGCAGCTCCAGAGATCTTACCGCCCACGAGCAGTACTTC.

CDR3 in amino acids: CATRDERGDPLAGELFF. The CDR3 DNA is TGTGCCACAAGAGACGAGCGGGGAGATCCCCTAGCCGGGGAGCTGTTTTTT. V usage is TRBV28 and J usage is TRBJ2-2, with 7 bases fitting TRBD2. Trimming removed 10 bases from V and 6 bases from J; junction bases left unmatched: 20. This CDR3 spans 17 amino acids. CDR1 and CDR2 from the germline V gene are MDHEN and SYDVKM.

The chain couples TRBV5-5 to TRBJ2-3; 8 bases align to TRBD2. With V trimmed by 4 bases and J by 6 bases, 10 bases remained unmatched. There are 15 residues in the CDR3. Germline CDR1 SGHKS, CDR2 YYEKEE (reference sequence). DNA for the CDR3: TGTGCCAGCAGCGGAGGGACTAGGATATCGGATACGCAGTATTTT. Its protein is CASSGGTRISDTQYF.

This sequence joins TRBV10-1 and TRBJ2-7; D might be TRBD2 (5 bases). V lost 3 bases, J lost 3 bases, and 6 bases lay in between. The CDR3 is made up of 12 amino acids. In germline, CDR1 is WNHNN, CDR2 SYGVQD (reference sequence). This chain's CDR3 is CASSDGVYEQYF. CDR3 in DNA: TGCGCCAGCAGTGACGGGGTCTACGAGCAGTACTTC.

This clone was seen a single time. In nucleotides, the CDR3 is TGTGCCAGCAGTTTATCTAGGGCTAGCGGGACTCCTAAGCAGTTCTTC. Translated, it gives CASSLSRASGTPKQFF. The chain joins TRBV27 to TRBJ2-1; 9 bases align to TRBD2. The germline V gene encodes CDR1 MNHEY and CDR2 SMNVEV (reference sequence). Trimming cost V 0 bases and J 11 bases; bases outside gene matches: 11. The CDR3 covers 16 residues.

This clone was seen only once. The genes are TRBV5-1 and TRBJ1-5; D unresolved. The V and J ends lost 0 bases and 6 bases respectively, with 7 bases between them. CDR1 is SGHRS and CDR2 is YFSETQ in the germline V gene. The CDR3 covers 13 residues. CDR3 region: CASSLGPGQPQHF. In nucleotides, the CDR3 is TGCGCCAGCAGCTTGGGCCCAGGTCAGCCCCAGCATTTT.

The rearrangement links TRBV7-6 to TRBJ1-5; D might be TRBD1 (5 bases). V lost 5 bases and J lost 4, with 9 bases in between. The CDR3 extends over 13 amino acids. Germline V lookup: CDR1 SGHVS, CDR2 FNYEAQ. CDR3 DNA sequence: TGTGCCAGCAGCGCGACAGAGAATCAGCCCCAGCATTTT. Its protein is CASSATENQPQHF.

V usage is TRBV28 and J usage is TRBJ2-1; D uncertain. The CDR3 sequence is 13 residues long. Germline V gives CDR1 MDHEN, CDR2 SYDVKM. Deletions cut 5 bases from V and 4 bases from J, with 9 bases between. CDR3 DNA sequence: TGTGCCAGCAGTCTGTCTACTTACAATGAGCAGTTCTTC. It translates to CASSLSTYNEQFF.